One sample yielded the 4 T cell receptor beta chains listed below, sequenced in a study of CD8 T cells in ankylosing spondylitis. One entry per CDR3 protein results from TCRdb running MiXCR on the 5' RACE reads. This sample yields approximately 540,000 distinct CDR3 sequences, of which roughly an eighth are seen a single time; 6.8% belongs to the top ten. Study-level findings and limits: Blood of patients with ankylosing spondylitis appeared to be characterized by a TCR beta motif of about 8 highly homologous variants.

These receptors are not linked to any known antigen. Sequencing used blood, either unsorted or a sorted T cell fraction (not recorded which). These receptors originate from a male donor with ankylosing spondylitis.

This clonotype has more than one count but fewer than ten. The chain carries TRBV20-1 and TRBJ2-1; no clear D gene. Germline assignment: CDR1 DFQATT and CDR2 SNEGSKA (reference sequence). CDR3 length: 14 residues. The germline V and J ends were trimmed by 4 bases and 4 bases, with 14 bases remaining between them. The CDR3: CSAKDVSIYNEQFF. CDR3 DNA sequence: TGCAGTGCTAAGGACGTCTCAATATACAATGAGCAGTTCTTC.

The rearrangement joins TRBV9 to TRBJ1-3, with TRBD1 as a possible D gene (6 bases). Trimming stripped 3 bases from V and 2 bases from J, with 15 bases between. The germline CDR1 and CDR2 sequences are SGDLS and YYNGEE. The CDR3 loop spans 16 amino acids. CDR3 region: CASSAAVGGAGNTIYF. The CDR3 region has the DNA TGTGCCAGCAGCGCCGCTGTAGGGGGGGCTGGAAACACCATATATTTT. The full variable domain, rest sourced from reference TRBV9 and TRBJ1-3, is DSGVTQTPKHLITATGQRVTLRCSPRSGDLSVYWYQQSLDQGLQFLIQYYNGEERAKGNILERFSAQQFPDLHSELNLSSLELGDSALYFCASSAAVGGAGNTIYFGEGSWLTVV.

This clonotype occurred a few times. The chain is built from TRBV6-1 and TRBJ2-1, with no clear D. The CDR3 extends over 14 amino acids. V was cut by 4 bases and J by 4 bases, with 11 bases left in between. Germline V gene data show CDR1 as MNHNS and CDR2 as SASEGT. CDR3 coding DNA: TGTGCCAGCAGTGCTTCGCCCGGATACAATGAGCAGTTCTTC. The encoded protein is CASSASPGYNEQFF.

Many counts were recorded for this clonotype. The V and J genes are TRBV12-3 or TRBV12-4 and TRBJ2-5; 8 bases are shared with TRBD1. The J segment lost 3 bases and the V segment lost 6 bases, leaving 9 bases of the junction unmatched. The CDR3 consists of 15 residues. For the CDR3, the DNA is TGTGCCAGCAGCCCGCCGGACAGGGACAAAGAGACCCAGTACTTC. Amino acids: CASSPPDRDKETQYF.